This entry is about one T cell receptor beta chain. 60 Vbeta and 13 Jbeta primers were used in PCR. The repertoire was sequenced with immunoSEQ multiplex PCR; TCRdb's copy has only in-frame clones and lacks some. The sample includes over 45,000 clones, 65% to 90% of them seen just once. The V gene's germline CDR1 is SGDLS and CDR2 YYNGEE. V shed 4 bases and J shed 5 bases, with 12 bases lying between them. The CDR3 is 13 residues long. This sample was included in a study of cytomegalovirus exposure and HLA in healthy donors. This TCR was sampled from a man younger than 40 in good health and CMV-seronegative. V gene TRBV9 combines with J gene TRBJ1-1; no clear D. The sample comprised PBMCs. CDR3 DNA: TGTGCCAGCAGCCCCCCCACTCCTACTGAAGCTTTCTTT. This codes for CASSPPTPTEAFF.